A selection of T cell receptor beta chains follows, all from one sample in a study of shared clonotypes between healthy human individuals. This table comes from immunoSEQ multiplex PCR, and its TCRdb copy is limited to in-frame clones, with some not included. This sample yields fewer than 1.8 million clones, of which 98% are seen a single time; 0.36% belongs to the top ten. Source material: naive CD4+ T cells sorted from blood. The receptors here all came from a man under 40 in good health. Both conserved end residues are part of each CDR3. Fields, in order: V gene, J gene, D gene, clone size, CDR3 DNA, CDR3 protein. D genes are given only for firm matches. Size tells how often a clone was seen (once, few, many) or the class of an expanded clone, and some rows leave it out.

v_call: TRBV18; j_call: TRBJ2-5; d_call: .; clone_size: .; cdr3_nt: TGTGCCAGCTCACCACGAACAGCCCAAGAGACCCAGTACTTC; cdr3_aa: CASSPRTAQETQYF
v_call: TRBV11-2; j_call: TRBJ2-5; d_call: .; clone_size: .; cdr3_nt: TGTGCCAGCAGATCCACTAGGGTTATGACCCAGTACTTC; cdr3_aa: CASRSTRVMTQYF
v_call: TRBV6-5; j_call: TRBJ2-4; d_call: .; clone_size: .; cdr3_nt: TGTGCCAGCAGCACGCGCTGGGGGGCCAAAAACATTCAGTACTTC; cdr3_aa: CASSTRWGAKNIQYF
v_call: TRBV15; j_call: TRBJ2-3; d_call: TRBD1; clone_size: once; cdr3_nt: TGTGCCACCAGCAGAGCCCCAGGGGGCGCGAGCACAGATACGCAGTATTTT; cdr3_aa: CATSRAPGGASTDTQYF
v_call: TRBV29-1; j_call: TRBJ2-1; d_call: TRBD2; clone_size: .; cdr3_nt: TGCAGCGTCATTACTAGCGGGAGACCCCACAATGAGCAGTTCTTC; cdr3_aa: CSVITSGRPHNEQFF
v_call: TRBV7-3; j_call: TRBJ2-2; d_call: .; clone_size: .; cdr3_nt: TGTGCCAGCAGCTTAGGGGCCCGGGGGCCCAACACCGGGGAGCTGTTTTTT; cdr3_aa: CASSLGARGPNTGELFF
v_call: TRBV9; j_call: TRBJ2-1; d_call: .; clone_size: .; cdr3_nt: TGTGCCAGCAGCGTAGGGGTGAGGGGGAATGAGCAGTTCTTC; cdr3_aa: CASSVGVRGNEQFF
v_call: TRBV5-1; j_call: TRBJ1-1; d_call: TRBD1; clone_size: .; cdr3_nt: TGCGCCAGCAGCTTGGGTTGGGACAGCGAAGCTTTCTTT; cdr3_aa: CASSLGWDSEAFF
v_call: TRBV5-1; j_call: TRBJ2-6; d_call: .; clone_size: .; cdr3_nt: TGCGCCAGCAGCTTGGAGGCCGTCTCTGGGGCCAACGTCCTGACTTTC; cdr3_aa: CASSLEAVSGANVLTF
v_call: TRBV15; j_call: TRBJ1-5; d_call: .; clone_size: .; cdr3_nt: TGTGCCACCAGCAGAGGGTTCAAGCCCCAGCATTTT; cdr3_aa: CATSRGFKPQHF
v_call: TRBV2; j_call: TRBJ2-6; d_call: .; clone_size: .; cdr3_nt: TGTGCCTGCCGGGCGAGCTCTGGGGCCAACGTCCTGACTTTC; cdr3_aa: CACRASSGANVLTF
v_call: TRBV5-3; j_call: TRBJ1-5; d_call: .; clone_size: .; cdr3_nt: TGTGCCAGAAGCGGCAGGGATGGTCAGCCCCAGCATTTT; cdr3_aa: CARSGRDGQPQHF
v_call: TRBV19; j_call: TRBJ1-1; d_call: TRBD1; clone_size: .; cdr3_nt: TGTGCCAGTACCACGCAAGGGGGCGCTACTGAAGCTTTCTTT; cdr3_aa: CASTTQGGATEAFF
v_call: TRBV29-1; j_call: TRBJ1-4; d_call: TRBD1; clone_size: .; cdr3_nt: TGCAGCACAAGAGAGGGGGCATCTGAAAAACTGTTTTTT; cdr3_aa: CSTREGASEKLFF
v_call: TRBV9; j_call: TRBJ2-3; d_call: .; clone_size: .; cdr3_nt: TGTGCCAGCAGCGCTGCGGAAAGGACAGATACGCAGTATTTT; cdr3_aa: CASSAAERTDTQYF
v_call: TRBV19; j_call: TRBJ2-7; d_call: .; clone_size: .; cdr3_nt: TGTGCCAGTAGTACACAGGGCGGCGGGAGTGCTCTCGAGCAGTACTTC; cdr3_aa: CASSTQGGGSALEQYF
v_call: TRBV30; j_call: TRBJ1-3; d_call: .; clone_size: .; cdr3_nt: TGTGCCTGGAGTGAAGGACAGCCGAGCTCTGGAAACACCATATATTTT; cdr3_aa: CAWSEGQPSSGNTIYF
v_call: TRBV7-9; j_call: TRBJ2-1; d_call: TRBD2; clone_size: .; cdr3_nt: TGTGCCAGCAGCTTGGACGGGAGGGCCTACAATGAGCAGTTCTTC; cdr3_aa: CASSLDGRAYNEQFF
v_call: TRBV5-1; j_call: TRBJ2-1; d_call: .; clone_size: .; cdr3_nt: TGCGCCAGCAGCACTCCAAGCGACTTCGGTTACAATGAGCAGTTCTTC; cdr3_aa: CASSTPSDFGYNEQFF